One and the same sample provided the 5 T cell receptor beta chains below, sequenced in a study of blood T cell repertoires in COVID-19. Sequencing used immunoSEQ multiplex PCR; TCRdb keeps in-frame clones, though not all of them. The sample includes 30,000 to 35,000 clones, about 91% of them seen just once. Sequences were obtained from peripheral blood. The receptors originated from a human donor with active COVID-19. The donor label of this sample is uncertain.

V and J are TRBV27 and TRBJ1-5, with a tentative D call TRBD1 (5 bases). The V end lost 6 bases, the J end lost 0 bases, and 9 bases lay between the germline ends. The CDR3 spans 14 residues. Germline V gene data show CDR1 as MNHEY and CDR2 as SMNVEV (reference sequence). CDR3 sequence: CASSDSYSNQPQHF. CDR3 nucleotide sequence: TGTGCCAGCAGCGACAGCTATAGCAATCAGCCCCAGCATTTT.

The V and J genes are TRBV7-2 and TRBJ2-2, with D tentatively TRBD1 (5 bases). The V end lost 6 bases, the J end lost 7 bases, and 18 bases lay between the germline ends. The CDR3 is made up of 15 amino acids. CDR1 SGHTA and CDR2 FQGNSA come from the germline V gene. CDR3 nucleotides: TGTGCCAGCAGTCCCCGGCTAGGGGCGGTCGGGGAGCTGTTTTTT. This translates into CASSPRLGAVGELFF.

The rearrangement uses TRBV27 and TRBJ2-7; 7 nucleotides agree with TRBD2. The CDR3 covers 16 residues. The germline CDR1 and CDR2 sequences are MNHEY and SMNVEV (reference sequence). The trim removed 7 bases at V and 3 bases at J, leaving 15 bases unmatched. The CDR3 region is CASTFSVAGVLYEQYF. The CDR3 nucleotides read TGTGCCAGCACCTTCTCAGTGGCGGGAGTTCTCTACGAGCAGTACTTC.

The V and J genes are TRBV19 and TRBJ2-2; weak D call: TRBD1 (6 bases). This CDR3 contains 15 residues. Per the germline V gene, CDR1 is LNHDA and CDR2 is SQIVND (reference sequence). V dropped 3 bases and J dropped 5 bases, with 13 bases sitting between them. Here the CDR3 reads CASSIPGTRTGELFF. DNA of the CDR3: TGTGCCAGTAGTATCCCCGGGACACGGACCGGGGAGCTGTTTTTT.

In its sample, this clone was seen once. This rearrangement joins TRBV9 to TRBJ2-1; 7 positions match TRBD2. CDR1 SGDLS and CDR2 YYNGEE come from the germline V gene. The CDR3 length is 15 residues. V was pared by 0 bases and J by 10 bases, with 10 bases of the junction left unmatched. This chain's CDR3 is CASSVEAGSGGEQFF. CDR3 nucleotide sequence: TGTGCCAGCAGCGTAGAAGCGGGGAGCGGTGGGGAGCAGTTCTTC.